This T cell receptor (beta chain) originates from a study of human T cells and chemical hapten exposure. Study overall: The use of 2% DPC on about 2 cm by about 2 cm of upper inner arm skin constituted sensitization. Findings and caveats of the study: Significantly greater numbers of large CDR3 similarity clusters came from expanded TCRs than from controls.

Of note for this clonotype: Its antigen is undetermined.

Time point given: patch test 1, 2 weeks after DPC sensitization. Treatment reported: therapeutic diphenylcyclopropenone sensitization with weekly scalp DPC. Donors, patients with alopecia ranging from 18 to 70 years old and judged suitable for DPC, provided samples. There are 15 residues in the CDR3. Trimming took off 5 bases at V and 0 bases at J, with 11 bases between the two ends. CDR1 is MNHEY and CDR2 is SMNVEV in the germline V gene (reference sequence). As processed by the authors: Individual samples carried between roughly 20,000 and 690,600 TCRs, with around 96,000 as the median. TCRdb recomputed calls from the RACE reads with MiXCR, one row per CDR3 protein. The V and J calls reflect TCRdb's pipeline rather than the authors' work. The sample lists a few hundred thousand distinct CDR3 sequences; more than 4.5% were seen once.

The starting material was whole blood, obtained in connection with sensitization to the hapten diphenylcyclopropenone (DPC). The J gene is TRBJ2-4, the V gene TRBV27; no definite D call. The source of this sequence is a woman in her fifties or sixties with alopecia areata. Some clones in this sample may be carry-over from other donors' samples. The DNA of the CDR3 is TGTGCCAGCAGTGCCTCTTATCTAGCCAAAAACATTCAGTACTTC. Its translation is CASSASYLAKNIQYF.